These T cell receptor beta chains were read from a single sample in a study of identifying expanded T cells in peripheral blood. This table comes from immunoSEQ multiplex PCR, and its TCRdb copy is limited to in-frame clones, with some not included. The sample has under 110,000 clones, around nine tenths seen once. Specimen: blood. Receptors originate from a person aged 18 to 75 in good health. The CDR3 runs from the conserved cysteine through the conserved F or W. Size values are once, few and many counts, or a class for expanded clones, and some rows have none.

V gene	J gene	clone size	CDR3 protein
TRBV14	TRBJ1-2	-	CASSPDFNYGYTF
TRBV11-2	TRBJ1-2	-	CASSLDLPGGDGYTF
TRBV7-2	TRBJ2-1	-	CASSLVGPVRRNSYNEQFF
TRBV6-5	TRBJ1-1	-	CASSSFMNTEAFF
TRBV9	TRBJ2-7	-	CASSSGGTYEQYF
TRBV20-1	TRBJ2-3	-	CSAPDLDTQYF
TRBV28	TRBJ2-1	-	CAIRLGLAGGEFF
TRBV7-2	TRBJ1-2	-	CASSSQGPGYGYTF
TRBV4-3	TRBJ1-2	once	CASSQESGNGYTF
TRBV18	-	-	CASSPSWDTPYEQYF